The 29 T cell receptor beta chains in this list originate from one sample, sequenced in a study of T-cell reconstitution after alpha-beta-depleted transplantation in children. It was with unique molecular identifiers that the TCRbeta library was prepared. One entry per CDR3 protein, called by TCRdb with MiXCR from the PCR reads. Of about 110,000 distinct CDR3 sequences listed, about a tenth are singletons. The starting material was PBMCs, obtained before TCRalphabeta/CD19-depleted stem cell transplant. These receptors originate from a boy younger than 10 with acute lymphoblastic leukemia, due to receive a stem cell transplant.

Ten or more counts support this clonotype. This chain connects TRBV7-6 to TRBJ2-7; 8 nucleotides align to TRBD2. Germline lookup yields CDR1 SGHVS and CDR2 FNYEAQ. This CDR3 contains 14 residues. V was pared by 5 bases and J by 3 bases, with 6 bases of the junction left unmatched. CDR3 in amino acids: CASSAGTRRYEQYF. The CDR3 DNA reads as TGTGCCAGCAGCGCAGGGACTAGACGCTACGAGCAGTACTTC.

This clonotype was seen only a few times. This chain links TRBV18 with TRBJ1-1, with D possibly matching TRBD1 (6 bases). Trimming removed 4 bases at V and 2 bases at J, with 14 bases between. The CDR3 totals 15 residues. Germline CDR1 and CDR2: KGHSH and LQKENI. The CDR3 sequence is CASSHEQGRNTEAFF. In nucleotides, the CDR3 is TGTGCCAGCTCACACGAACAGGGCCGAAACACTGAAGCTTTCTTT.

This clonotype has ten or more counts. The gene calls are TRBV20-1 and TRBJ2-1, with TRBD2 identical over 9 bases. The CDR3 runs 12 residues. V lost 4 bases and J lost 7; bases outside the gene matches: 2. CDR1 is DFQATT and CDR2 is SNEGSKA in the germline V gene (reference sequence). The CDR3 nucleotides are TGCAGTGCTACTAGCGGGATAAATGAGCAGTTCTTC. It is translated as CSATSGINEQFF.

A few counts support this clonotype. The V gene is TRBV5-5, the J gene TRBJ2-5; D gene unclear. The CDR3 extends over 13 amino acids. The germline V and J ends were trimmed by 4 bases and 7 bases, with 14 bases remaining between them. Germline CDR1 reads SGHKS; CDR2 reads YYEKEE (reference sequence). The CDR3 loop is CASSRRFFPTQYF. CDR3 bases: TGTGCCAGCAGCCGTCGGTTCTTCCCGACCCAGTACTTC.

The V and J genes are TRBV4-2 and TRBJ2-7; 8 bases are shared with TRBD1. The CDR3 sequence is 14 residues long. V shed 2 bases, J shed 4 bases, and the junction held 4 bases outside the gene matches. Germline CDR1 LGHNA, CDR2 YNFKEQ. The CDR3 sequence: CASSQLTGAYEQYF. In DNA, the CDR3 is TGTGCCAGCAGCCAATTGACAGGGGCGTACGAGCAGTACTTC.

The rearrangement uses TRBV2 and TRBJ2-5; TRBD2 matches 12 bases. J was trimmed by 6 bases and V by 4 bases; bases with no gene match: 9. The CDR3 runs 16 residues. In germline, CDR1 is SNHLY, CDR2 FYNNEI. The CDR3 loop reads CASSAQGLAGGKTQYF. The CDR3 DNA reads as TGTGCCAGCAGTGCTCAGGGACTAGCGGGTGGGAAGACCCAGTACTTC.

By share, this clonotype counts as medium-sized (0.01 to 0.1%). CDR3 sequence: CASRHTSTLSGANVLTF. The DNA of the CDR3 is TGCGCCAGCCGTCATACAAGTACCCTCTCTGGGGCCAACGTCCTGACTTTC. This chain links TRBV5-1 with TRBJ2-6; no clear D gene. The CDR3 has 17 amino acids. Trimming cost V 7 bases and J 0 bases, with 17 bases left between them. From germline, CDR1 is SGHRS and CDR2 YFSETQ.

The J gene is TRBJ2-5, the V gene TRBV5-1, with D tentatively TRBD2 (6 bases). V lost 2 bases, J lost 7 bases, and 15 bases lay in between. The CDR3 spans 14 residues. Germline CDR1 reads SGHRS; CDR2 reads YFSETQ. As DNA, the CDR3 is TGCGCCAGCAGCTTAGGGACTCCCTCTGGGACCCAGTACTTC. Translated: CASSLGTPSGTQYF.

This clonotype occurred many times. The chain employs TRBV12-3 or TRBV12-4 and TRBJ1-6, with a possible D match to TRBD1 (6 bases). The ends were cut back, 6 bases at V and 5 bases at J, with 11 bases in the middle. The CDR3 covers 14 residues. CDR3 amino acids: CASRPGQNNSPLHF. In nucleotides, the CDR3 is TGTGCCAGCAGACCGGGACAAAATAATTCACCCCTCCACTTT.

This clonotype was recorded only once. A much bigger clone sits one base away, suggesting this may be a read error. The chain carries TRBV6-5 and TRBJ2-7, with no clear D. Germline V CDR1 and CDR2: MNHEY, SVGAGI. CDR3 size: 12 residues. CDR3 residues: CASSSRVYKQYF. DNA for the CDR3: TGTGCCAGCAGCTCTCGGGTCTACAAGCAGTACTTC.

This clonotype was observed once. The chain uses TRBV28 and TRBJ2-1; 8 bases align to TRBD2. CDR3 size: 15 residues. Germline-derived CDR1 and CDR2 are MDHEN and SYDVKM. The V gene end was trimmed by 3 bases and the J gene end by 12 bases; junction bases not matched to a gene: 13. In DNA, the CDR3 is TGTGCCAGCAGTTTCGCCCAGGGACTAGTTCTTTTGCAGTTCTTC. Amino acid sequence: CASSFAQGLVLLQFF.

This clonotype occurred many times. The V and J genes are TRBV5-1 and TRBJ1-2, with unresolved D. The CDR3 is 14 residues long. V was clipped by 0 bases and J by 5 bases, with 11 bases between them. Germline CDR1 and CDR2: SGHRS and YFSETQ. This chain's CDR3 is CASSLEGRAYGYTF. CDR3 nucleotides: TGCGCCAGCAGCTTGGAGGGCAGAGCTTATGGCTACACCTTC. Together with reference TRBV5-1 and TRBJ1-2, the CDR3 gives the full variable domain: KAGVTQTPRYLIKTRGQQVTLSCSPISGHRSVSWYQQTPGQGLQFLFEYFSETQRNKGNFPGRFSGRQFSNSRSEMNVSTLELGDSALYLCASSLEGRAYGYTFGSGTRLTVV.

This clonotype was counted ten times or more. The chain combines TRBV20-1 with TRBJ2-1, with D perhaps TRBD1 (6 bases). Germline CDR1 is DFQATT and CDR2 is SNEGSKA (reference sequence). This CDR3 is built from 14 residues. V lost 1 base to trimming and J lost 4 bases, with 11 bases between them. The CDR3, as DNA: TGCAGTGCTAGAGTTCGGACAGCTTACAATGAGCAGTTCTTC. This codes for CSARVRTAYNEQFF.

This chain uses TRBV7-9 with TRBJ2-7, with 10 bases that match TRBD2. The CDR3 consists of 12 residues. Germline V gene lookup returns CDR1 SEHNR and CDR2 FQNEAQ (reference sequence). The CDR3 protein is CASSAGTSAPSV. The CDR3 coding sequence is TGTGCCAGCAGCGCCGGGACTAGCGCTCCATCGGTC.

This clonotype has more than one count but fewer than ten. The chain joins TRBV5-5 to TRBJ1-4; D remains unclear. V shed 1 base and J shed 0 bases, with 4 bases lying between them. The CDR3 is 14 residues long. The germline gives CDR1 SGHKS, CDR2 YYEKEE (reference sequence). The CDR3 loop reads CASSLLSTNEKLFF. CDR3 nucleotides: TGTGCCAGCAGCTTGTTATCAACTAATGAAAAACTGTTTTTT.

This chain connects TRBV3-1 to TRBJ1-6, with D tentatively TRBD1 (5 bases). Trimming took 1 base from V and 18 from J, leaving 16 bases between them. In germline, CDR1 is LGHDT, CDR2 YNNKEL (reference sequence). The CDR3 length is 13 residues. CDR3 loop: CASSQADRTDTHF. For the CDR3, the DNA is TGTGCCAGCAGCCAAGCCGACCGGACGGACACCCACTTT.

This clonotype was seen ten or more times. The chain combines TRBV7-9 with TRBJ2-7; a weak D match, TRBD2 (5 bases). The CDR3 is made up of 14 amino acids. V lost 5 bases and J lost 5, with 16 bases in between. Germline CDR1 SEHNR, CDR2 FQNEAQ (reference sequence). In DNA form, the CDR3 reads TGTGCCAGCAGCCCCGTCGGCGGGTGGGACGAGCAGTACTTC. Protein product: CASSPVGGWDEQYF.

In its sample, this clonotype was seen a few times. The genes are TRBV14 and TRBJ2-7; a possible D gene is TRBD1 (5 bases). Germline V CDR1 and CDR2: SGHDN, FVKESK. Trimming pared 4 bases from V and 0 bases from J, leaving 10 bases between. The CDR3 consists of 14 residues. The CDR3 coding sequence is TGTGCCAGCAGCCGGGGCCGCTACTCCTACGAGCAGTACTTC. It is translated as CASSRGRYSYEQYF.

This clonotype appeared a few times. The rearrangement links TRBV12-3 or TRBV12-4 to TRBJ2-7, with a possible D match to TRBD1 (5 bases). V dropped 4 bases and J dropped 8 bases, with 12 bases sitting between them. The CDR3 is made up of 12 amino acids. CDR3 region: CASSSQGLQQYF. CDR3 sequence (DNA): TGTGCCAGCAGTTCCCAGGGTTTGCAGCAGTACTTC.

A few counts support this clonotype. The genes are TRBV27 and TRBJ1-2; TRBD1 is a possible D gene (6 bases). The V gene lost 9 bases and the J gene lost 8 bases, with 19 bases spanning the gap. Germline V CDR1 and CDR2: MNHEY, SMNVEV (reference sequence). This CDR3 is 13 amino acids long. This CDR3 reads CASSLTGFPGYTF. The CDR3, as DNA: TGTGCCAGTAGTCTAACAGGGTTCCCGGGCTACACCTTC.

Many counts were recorded for this clonotype. The chain has TRBV5-1 and TRBJ1-1; no reliable D call. V gave up 4 bases and J gave up 1 base, with 8 bases separating them. The CDR3 is 13 amino acids. Per germline, CDR1 SGHRS and CDR2 YFSETQ. The CDR3 region is CASSGHRNTEAFF. CDR3 in DNA: TGCGCCAGCAGCGGTCACAGGAACACTGAAGCTTTCTTT.

This clonotype was seen more than once but under ten times. The rearrangement links TRBV28 to TRBJ2-3; unclear D gene. Germline V gene data show CDR1 as MDHEN and CDR2 as SYDVKM. V was clipped by 5 bases and J by 1 base, with 16 bases between them. The CDR3 runs to 16 residues. The CDR3 loop is CASSPRSNAGTDTQYF. In nucleotides, the CDR3 is TGTGCCAGCAGTCCCAGGTCCAACGCGGGCACAGATACGCAGTATTTT.

This clonotype has only a few counts. The CDR3 loop is CASSRQLNEKLFF. In DNA, the CDR3 is TGTGCCAGCTCACGGCAGCTTAATGAAAAACTGTTTTTT. The V gene is TRBV18, the J gene TRBJ1-4; D not resolved. The CDR3 has 13 amino acids. The V end was cut by 4 bases, the J end by 4 bases, with 7 bases between. From germline, CDR1 is KGHSH and CDR2 LQKENI.

This clonotype was counted between two and nine times. The chain has TRBV14 and TRBJ2-1, with 10 bases fitting TRBD2. CDR1 and CDR2 (germline): SGHDN, FVKESK. The CDR3 contains 18 residues. Germline trimming cut 0 bases from V and 5 bases from J; bases unmatched to any gene: 10. This CDR3 reads CASSQDRASGSGDNEQFF. The DNA for the CDR3 is TGTGCCAGCAGCCAAGATAGGGCTAGCGGGAGTGGGGACAATGAGCAGTTCTTC.

The CDR3 coding sequence is TGCAGTGCTAGAAAAGCTAGCGGTATATACAATGAGCAGTTCTTC. It is translated as CSARKASGIYNEQFF. The chain recombines TRBV20-1 with TRBJ2-1; 7 nucleotides agree with TRBD2. V was clipped by 2 bases and J by 4 bases; unmatched bases: 8. The CDR3 runs 15 residues. CDR1 and CDR2 (germline): DFQATT, SNEGSKA (reference sequence).

The table lists this clonotype with a few counts. J is TRBJ2-7 and V is TRBV7-2; D gene uncertain. CDR1 is SGHTA, CDR2 FQGNSA, per germline. The CDR3 is 15 residues long. Trimming removed 5 bases at V and 3 bases at J, with 17 bases between. CDR3 protein: CASSLRFAGFYEQYF. CDR3 DNA: TGTGCCAGCAGCCTAAGGTTTGCTGGATTCTACGAGCAGTACTTC.

Many counts were recorded for this clonotype. This chain links TRBV12-3 or TRBV12-4 with TRBJ2-5; D not certain. V gave up 5 bases and J gave up 1 base, with 17 bases separating them. The CDR3 is made up of 16 amino acids. CDR3 DNA: TGTGCCAGCAGTCCAACTGGTATTGGGCGCCAAGAGACCCAGTACTTC. Its protein product is CASSPTGIGRQETQYF.

The chain combines TRBV6-5 with TRBJ1-5; no firm D call. Germline V lookup: CDR1 MNHEY, CDR2 SVGAGI. The CDR3 has 15 residues. V lost 0 bases to trimming and J lost 6 bases, with 12 bases between them. The chain's CDR3 is CASSYSSTTGQPQHF. DNA for the CDR3: TGTGCCAGCAGTTACTCGTCTACCACGGGTCAGCCCCAGCATTTT.

The chain recombines TRBV2 with TRBJ1-2; weak D call: TRBD1 (6 bases). The CDR3 has 12 amino acids. V was trimmed by 10 bases and J by 6 bases, leaving 15 bases between them. The germline gives CDR1 SNHLY, CDR2 FYNNEI. The CDR3, as DNA: TGTGCCACCCTCCCAGGGGCCCATGGCTACACCTTC. Protein: CATLPGAHGYTF.